The clone carrying this TCR beta chain was seen a few times. No antigen is known for it. These data belong to a study of beta chain features in type 1 diabetes. Study-wide findings and caveats: Moderate yet significant TCRB CDR3 shortening was seen in Type 1 diabetes patients in all four CD4+ subsets.

Central memory, naive, regulatory and stem cell-like memory CD4+ cells were sorted by CD45RO/CCR7/CD25/CD127/CD95/CD27. The ends were cut back, 0 bases at V and 8 bases at J, with 8 bases in the middle. The CDR3 contains 14 residues. Germline CDR1 LGHNA, CDR2 YNFKEQ. Every bit of the isolated RNA underwent reverse transcription, so sequencing read expressed TCRB transcripts. The table came from immunoSEQ multiplex PCR; TCRdb's copy has only in-frame clones and leaves some out. The sample shows about 650,000 clones, 9.5% to 15% of them seen only once. The source is a man aged 30 to 39 with type 1 diabetes. Material: naive CD4+ T cells from blood. The chain uses TRBV4-2 and TRBJ1-6; D unresolved. The CDR3 nucleotides read TGTGCCAGCAGCCAAGAGGTTTCGGATTCACCCCTCCACTTT. Encoded protein: CASSQEVSDSPLHF.